A selection of T cell receptor beta chains follows, all from one sample in a study of blood T cell repertoires in COVID-19. Clones were read by immunoSEQ multiplex PCR, and TCRdb kept only the in-frame ones, dropping some. Of some 300,000 clones in the sample, 75% to 90% were seen once. The specimen was PBMCs or T cells enriched from blood (not recorded which). The receptors were sampled from a woman aged 40-49 years who had recovered from COVID-19. The CDR3 runs from the conserved cysteine through the conserved F or W. The D gene is left open where the match is weak. Rows give clone size only sometimes, using once, few, many, or a class for an expanded clone.

clone size	D gene	V gene	J gene	CDR3 DNA	CDR3 protein
.	TRBD1	TRBV5-1	TRBJ1-5	TGCGCCAGCAGCTTGCAGGGGGAAGGCAATCAGCCCCAGCATTTT	CASSLQGEGNQPQHF
.	.	TRBV4-1	TRBJ1-3	TGCGCCAGCAGCCAACCCGCCGGGACATCCCCTTTAACTGGAAACACCATATATTTT	CASSQPAGTSPLTGNTIYF
.	TRBD2	TRBV7-2	TRBJ2-7	TGTGCCAGCAGCTTAGCGGGAGGGACTAGCGGGAGCTACGAGCAGTACTTC	CASSLAGGTSGSYEQYF
.	.	TRBV6-5	TRBJ2-6	TGTGCCAGCAGTTCGAGCATCTACGGGGCCAACGTCCTGACTTTC	CASSSSIYGANVLTF
.	TRBD1	TRBV7-2	TRBJ1-4	TGTGCCAGCAGCGTAACAGGGGTGGAAAGTGAAAAACTGTTTTTT	CASSVTGVESEKLFF
.	.	TRBV27	TRBJ2-1	TGTGCCAGCAGAGGTGGGAGGTACAATGAGCAGTTCTTC	CASRGGRYNEQFF
.	.	TRBV10-3	TRBJ1-3	TGTGCCATCAGTGAGTCAGGACTGAGCTCTGGAAACACCATATATTTT	CAISESGLSSGNTIYF
.	.	TRBV13	TRBJ2-2	TGTGCCAGCAGCTTAGTGATGTCGAAAAGCCTAAACACCGGGGAGCTGTTTTTT	CASSLVMSKSLNTGELFF
once	TRBD1	TRBV5-4	TRBJ2-7	TGTGCCAGCAGCCGCGACAGGGGAGGAGGGACCTACGAGCAGTACTTC	CASSRDRGGGTYEQYF
.	.	TRBV27	TRBJ2-7	TGTGCCAGCAGTTCAGACCCCGGGAGCACGACCTACGAGCAGTACTTC	CASSSDPGSTTYEQYF
.	.	TRBV21-1	TRBJ2-2	TGTGCCAGCAGCAAAGAAGACTGGACTGATAACACCGGGGAGCTGTTTTTT	CASSKEDWTDNTGELFF
.	TRBD1	TRBV20-1	TRBJ1-5	TGCAGTGCTAGTGGGGACAGGGAGAATCAGCCCCAGCATTTT	CSASGDRENQPQHF
.	.	TRBV27	TRBJ2-7	TGTGCCAGCAGTTTATGGGGCGCTGGGGACGAGCAGTACTTC	CASSLWGAGDEQYF
.	.	TRBV9	TRBJ1-4	TGTGCCAGCAGCGTAGAACGGTTACCGGGTGAAAAACTGTTTTTT	CASSVERLPGEKLFF
.	.	TRBV9	TRBJ1-6	TGTGCCAGCAGCGATAATTTAAGGGGTTCACCCCTCCACTTT	CASSDNLRGSPLHF
.	.	TRBV29-1	TRBJ1-1	TGCAGCGTTGAAGGGGCGGGAGGGGCTTTCTTT	CSVEGAGGAFF
.	TRBD1	TRBV28	TRBJ2-7	TGTGCCAGCAGTTTGGGACAGGGGAGCTCCTACGAGCAGTACTTC	CASSLGQGSSYEQYF
.	.	TRBV7-2	TRBJ1-5	TGTGCCAGCAGCTTACCAGATCAGCCCCAGCATTTT	CASSLPDQPQHF
.	.	TRBV23-1	TRBJ1-2	TGCGCCAGCAGTCAATCGGGGAGACACCCTAACTATGGCTACATCTTC	CASSQSGRHPNYGYIF
.	TRBD2	TRBV7-2	TRBJ2-7	TGTGCCAGCAGCTTAGGGGCTAGCGGTTGGAGGGGAGAGCAGTACTTC	CASSLGASGWRGEQYF
once	TRBD2	TRBV19	TRBJ2-5	TGTGCCAGTAAACGGGTAGCGGGGGGGATCCAAGAGACCCAGTACTTC	CASKRVAGGIQETQYF
.	TRBD1	TRBV2	TRBJ1-1	TGTGCCAGCAGCCGCAACAGGGGAATGAACACTGAAGCTTTCTTT	CASSRNRGMNTEAFF
.	TRBD2	TRBV18	TRBJ2-3	TGTGCCAGCTCACCCCAGCGGGGGGATAGCACAGATACGCAGTATTTT	CASSPQRGDSTDTQYF
.	.	TRBV5-8	TRBJ2-5	TGTGCCAGCAGCACCGGACGGGAGACGGAGACCCAGTACTTC	CASSTGRETETQYF
.	.	TRBV9	TRBJ2-1	TGTGCCAGCTCTAGTGGATCCTACAATGAGCAGTTCTTC	CASSSGSYNEQFF
.	TRBD2	TRBV19	TRBJ2-1	TGTGCCAGTAGTATACGGACTAGCGGTGAGCAGTTCTTC	CASSIRTSGEQFF
.	TRBD1	TRBV2	TRBJ2-1	TGTGCCAGCAGATATCGCTCATCCTCGGGACAGGGGGCGGATGAGCAGTTCTTC	CASRYRSSSGQGADEQFF
.	TRBD1	TRBV24-1	TRBJ2-3	TGTGCCACCAGTGATCCCGGAGACAGGGTGCTGACAGATACGCAGTATTTT	CATSDPGDRVLTDTQYF
.	.	TRBV5-1	TRBJ1-1	TGCGCCAGCAGCTTAGAGAGGGTGAACACTGAAGCTTTCTTT	CASSLERVNTEAFF
.	.	TRBV7-6	TRBJ2-7	TGTGCCAGCAGCTTAGGACCCCAGGGCTACGAGCAGTACTTC	CASSLGPQGYEQYF
.	.	TRBV19	TRBJ2-5	TGTGCCAGTCGGGAGCGTGGGGGGGCGGAGACCCAGTACTTC	CASRERGGAETQYF
.	TRBD1	TRBV9	TRBJ1-6	TGTGCCAGCAGCTTGACCGGGACAGTCTCTTCACCCCTCCACTTT	CASSLTGTVSSPLHF
.	.	TRBV11-1	TRBJ2-1	TGTGCCAGCACCCTAGGGGGGGCCGGCCACAATGAGCAGTTCTTC	CASTLGGAGHNEQFF
.	.	TRBV2	TRBJ2-2	TGTGCCAGCAGAGGGACTTTGAACACCGGGGAGCTGTTTTTT	CASRGTLNTGELFF
once	.	TRBV23-1	TRBJ2-3	TGCGCCAGCAGTCAATCGACCGAGACTAGCACAGATACGCAGTATTTT	CASSQSTETSTDTQYF
once	TRBD1	TRBV19	TRBJ2-7	TGTGCCAGCCTGGACAGGGTGGCATCCGAGCAGTACTTC	CASLDRVASEQYF
.	.	TRBV4-3	TRBJ2-3	TGCGCCAGCAGCCAAGATAGTGGCGGGGTAGGCGCAGATACGCAGTATTTT	CASSQDSGGVGADTQYF
.	TRBD1	TRBV4-3	TRBJ2-7	TGCGCCAGCAGCCAAGATAGGGGGCCGCAATACGAGCAGTACTTC	CASSQDRGPQYEQYF
many	TRBD1	TRBV19	TRBJ2-7	TGTGCCAGTAGTATCTCCAGGGGGTACGAGCAGTACTTC	CASSISRGYEQYF
.	TRBD1	TRBV7-9	TRBJ1-2	TGTGCCAGCAGCTTAGTTGGGACAGGGGTCTCTGGCTACACCTTC	CASSLVGTGVSGYTF
.	.	TRBV9	TRBJ2-1	TGTGCCAGCAGCCCTCGACAGTCCCCCCTGGAGCAGTTCTTC	CASSPRQSPLEQFF
.	TRBD2	TRBV5-1	TRBJ2-7	TGCGCCAGCAGCTACTCGACTAGCGGGAGTTTGTACGAGCAGTACTTC	CASSYSTSGSLYEQYF
.	TRBD2	TRBV7-3	TRBJ2-1	TGTGCCAGCAGCACCCGACTAGCGGGAGCCAATGAGCAGTTCTTC	CASSTRLAGANEQFF
.	TRBD2	TRBV19	TRBJ2-2	TGTGCCAGTAGTATGCAGAGCGGGGGCCACACCGGGGAGCTGTTTTTT	CASSMQSGGHTGELFF
.	.	TRBV4-3	TRBJ2-7	TGCGCCAGCAGCCAATTCGGACCCGGAGGAACCTACGAGCAGTACTTC	CASSQFGPGGTYEQYF
.	TRBD1	TRBV18	TRBJ2-1	TGTGCCAGCTCAACTTCCGGGGGGACAGGGCCTCGAGGGGTAACCTACAATGAGCAGTTCTTC	CASSTSGGTGPRGVTYNEQFF
.	TRBD1	TRBV4-1	TRBJ1-4	TGCGCCAGCAGCCAAGAGACAGGGGCTATTAATGAAAAACTGTTTTTT	CASSQETGAINEKLFF
.	.	TRBV10-3	TRBJ2-1	TGTGCCATCAACAGCTTCGTCGACAATGAGCAGTTCTTC	CAINSFVDNEQFF
few	.	TRBV5-6	TRBJ2-7	TGTGCCAGCAGATCCACCCCTAGATTCTCCTACGAGCAGTACTTC	CASRSTPRFSYEQYF
.	.	TRBV5-3	TRBJ1-1	TGTGCCAGAAGTCCCTTACTTCGGTCCACGCGTAACACTGAAGCTTTCTTT	CARSPLLRSTRNTEAFF
.	TRBD1	TRBV19	TRBJ1-1	TGTGCCAGTAGCTTCGCCCGGACAGGGGAAGCTTTCTTT	CASSFARTGEAFF
.	TRBD1	TRBV6-6	TRBJ2-7	TGTGCCAGCAGTTACTCTGAGACAGGGGTTTCCTACGAGCAGTACTTC	CASSYSETGVSYEQYF
.	.	TRBV7-3	TRBJ2-2	TGTGCCAGCAGCCCGTATTCAGGCGGGGAGCTGTTTTTT	CASSPYSGGELFF
.	.	TRBV7-6	TRBJ2-7	TGTGCCAGCAGCTTAGCGGGAGGAATCTACGAGCAGTACTTC	CASSLAGGIYEQYF
.	.	TRBV7-2	TRBJ2-7	TGTGCCAGCAGCTTAGTGAGCACGTCCGGCTACGAGCAGTACTTC	CASSLVSTSGYEQYF